This TCR beta chain was documented in a study of T cell responses to AZD1222 COVID-19 vaccine. To note about this clone: Its specificity is unknown.

Losses at the gene ends were 2 bases for V and 4 bases for J; bases not matched to a gene: 6. The CDR3 runs 16 residues. Germline CDR1 and CDR2: SGHAT and FQNNGV. Here immunoSEQ multiplex PCR was the method, and the copy in TCRdb shows in-frame clones only, minus some. The sample has fewer than 65,000 clones, about 79% seen once. Findings of the study overall: Females made up more of the donors, who were largely white British, and clonal diversity may have come out too low. Baseline seropositivity characterized only a handful of AZD1222 recipients. The CD4 TCRs associated with vaccination extended across spike and predominated at 160-218 and 743-854. Targeting of unmutated variant regions was reportedly seen in nearly half of spike-specific TCRs.

The TCR comes from an adult in good health. The sample here was peripheral blood, taken on day 0 of AZD1222 vaccination. The V gene is TRBV11-2, the J gene TRBJ2-1, with TRBD2 identical over 9 bases. CDR3 in amino acids: CASSLTASGDYNEQFF. The CDR3 nucleotides read TGTGCCAGCAGCTTAACGGCTAGCGGGGATTACAATGAGCAGTTCTTC.